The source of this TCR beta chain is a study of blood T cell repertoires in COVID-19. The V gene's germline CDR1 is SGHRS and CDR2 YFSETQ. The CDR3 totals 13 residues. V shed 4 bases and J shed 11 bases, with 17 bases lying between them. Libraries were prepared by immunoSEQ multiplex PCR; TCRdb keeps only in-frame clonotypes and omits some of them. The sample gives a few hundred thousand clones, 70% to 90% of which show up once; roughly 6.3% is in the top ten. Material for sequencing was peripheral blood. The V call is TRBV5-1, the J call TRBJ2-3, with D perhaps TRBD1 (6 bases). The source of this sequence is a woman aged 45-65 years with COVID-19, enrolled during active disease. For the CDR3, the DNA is TGCGCCAGCAGCCAATATGGACAGTATAGGCAGTATTTT. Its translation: CASSQYGQYRQYF.